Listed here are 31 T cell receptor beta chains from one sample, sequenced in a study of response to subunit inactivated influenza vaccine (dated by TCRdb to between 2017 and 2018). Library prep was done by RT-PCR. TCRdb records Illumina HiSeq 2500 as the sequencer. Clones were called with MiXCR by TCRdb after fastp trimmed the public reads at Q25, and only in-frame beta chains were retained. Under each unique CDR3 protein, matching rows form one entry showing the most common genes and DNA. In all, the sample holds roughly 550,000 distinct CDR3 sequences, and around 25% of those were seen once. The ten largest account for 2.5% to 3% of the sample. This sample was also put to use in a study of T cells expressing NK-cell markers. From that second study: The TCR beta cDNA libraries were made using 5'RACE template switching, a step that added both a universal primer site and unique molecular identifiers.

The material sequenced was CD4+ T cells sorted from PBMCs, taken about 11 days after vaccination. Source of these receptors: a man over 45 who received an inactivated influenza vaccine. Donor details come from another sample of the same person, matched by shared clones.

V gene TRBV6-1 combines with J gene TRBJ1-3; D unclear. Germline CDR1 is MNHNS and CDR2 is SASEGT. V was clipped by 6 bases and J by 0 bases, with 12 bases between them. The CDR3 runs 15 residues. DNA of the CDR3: TGTGCCAGCAGGGCAGGTTTGGCCTCTGGAAACACCATATATTTT. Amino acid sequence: CASRAGLASGNTIYF.

The CDR3 DNA reads as TGCGCCAGCAACCACACTGGGGGGTTGAACAATGAGCAGTTCTTC. It yields the protein CASNHTGGLNNEQFF. This rearrangement joins TRBV5-1 to TRBJ2-1; D possibly corresponds to TRBD2 (6 bases). CDR3 length equals 15 residues. V lost 6 bases to trimming and J lost 5 bases, with 18 bases between them. The germline V gene encodes CDR1 SGHRS and CDR2 YFSETQ.

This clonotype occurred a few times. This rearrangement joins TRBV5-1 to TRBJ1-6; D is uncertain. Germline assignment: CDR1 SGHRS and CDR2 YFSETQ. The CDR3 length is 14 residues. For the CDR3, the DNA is TGCGGTACGAGGGAAAGCTCCTATAATTCACCCCTCCACTTT. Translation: CGTRESSYNSPLHF. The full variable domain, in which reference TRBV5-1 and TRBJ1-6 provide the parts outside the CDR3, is KAGVTQTPRYLIKTRGQQVTLSCSPISGHRSVSWYQQTPGQGLQFLFEYFSETQRNKGNFPGRFSGRQFSNSRSEMNVSTLELGDSALYLCGTRESSYNSPLHFGNGTRLTVT.

CDR3 in DNA: TGTGCCAGCAGTTACTCGGGCAGGGGGCCGATCGAGCAGTACTTC. It codes for CASSYSGRGPIEQYF. This rearrangement joins TRBV6-5 to TRBJ2-7, with 8 bases matching TRBD1. CDR1 and CDR2 (germline): MNHEY, SVGAGI. The CDR3 extends over 15 amino acids. The ends lost 0 bases at V and 6 bases at J; junction bases unmatched: 7.

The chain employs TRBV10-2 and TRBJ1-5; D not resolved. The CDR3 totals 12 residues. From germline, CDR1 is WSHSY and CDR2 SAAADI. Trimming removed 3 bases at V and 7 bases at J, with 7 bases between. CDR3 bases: TGCGCCAGCAGTGACCCCCAGCAGCCCCAGCATTTT. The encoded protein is CASSDPQQPQHF.

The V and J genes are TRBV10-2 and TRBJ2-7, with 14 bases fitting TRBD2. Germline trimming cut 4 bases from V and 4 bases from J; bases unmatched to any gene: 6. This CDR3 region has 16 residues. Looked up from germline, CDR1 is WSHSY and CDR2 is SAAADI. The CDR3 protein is CASSGGGTSGSYEQYF. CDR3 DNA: TGCGCCAGCAGTGGCGGAGGGACTAGCGGGAGTTACGAGCAGTACTTC.

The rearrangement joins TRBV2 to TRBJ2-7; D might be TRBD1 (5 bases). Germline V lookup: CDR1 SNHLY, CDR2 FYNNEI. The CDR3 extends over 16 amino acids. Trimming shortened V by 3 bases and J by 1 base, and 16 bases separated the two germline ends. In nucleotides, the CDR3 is TGTGCCAGCAGTGAGAGACAGACCTCCTATTCCTACGAGCAGTACTTC. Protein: CASSERQTSYSYEQYF. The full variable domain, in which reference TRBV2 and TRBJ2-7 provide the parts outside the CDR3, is EPEVTQTPSHQVTQMGQEVILRCVPISNHLYFYWYRQILGQKVEFLVSFYNNEISEKSEIFDDQFSVERPDGSNFTLKIRSTKLEDSAMYFCASSERQTSYSYEQYFGPGTRLTVT.

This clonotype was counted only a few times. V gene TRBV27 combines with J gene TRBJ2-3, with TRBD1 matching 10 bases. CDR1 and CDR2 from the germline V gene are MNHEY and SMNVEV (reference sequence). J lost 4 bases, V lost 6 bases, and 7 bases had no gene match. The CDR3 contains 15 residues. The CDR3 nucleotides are TGTGCCAGCAGCAAACCGGGACAGGGGTCAGATACGCAGTATTTT. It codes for CASSKPGQGSDTQYF.

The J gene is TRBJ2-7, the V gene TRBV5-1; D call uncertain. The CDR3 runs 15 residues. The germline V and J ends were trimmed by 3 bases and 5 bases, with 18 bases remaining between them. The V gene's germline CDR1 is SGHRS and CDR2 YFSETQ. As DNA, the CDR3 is TGCGCCAGCAGCTCCGATGTCGTGCAGGCAAACGAGCAGTACTTC. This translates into CASSSDVVQANEQYF. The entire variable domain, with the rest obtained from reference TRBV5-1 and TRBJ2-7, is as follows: KAGVTQTPRYLIKTRGQQVTLSCSPISGHRSVSWYQQTPGQGLQFLFEYFSETQRNKGNFPGRFSGRQFSNSRSEMNVSTLELGDSALYLCASSSDVVQANEQYFGPGTRLTVT.

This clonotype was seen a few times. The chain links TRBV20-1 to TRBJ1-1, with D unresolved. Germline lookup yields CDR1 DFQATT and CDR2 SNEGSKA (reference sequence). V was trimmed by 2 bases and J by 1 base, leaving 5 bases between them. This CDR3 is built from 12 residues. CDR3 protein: CSARSGNTEAFF. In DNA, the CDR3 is TGCAGTGCTAGATCGGGGAACACTGAAGCTTTCTTT.

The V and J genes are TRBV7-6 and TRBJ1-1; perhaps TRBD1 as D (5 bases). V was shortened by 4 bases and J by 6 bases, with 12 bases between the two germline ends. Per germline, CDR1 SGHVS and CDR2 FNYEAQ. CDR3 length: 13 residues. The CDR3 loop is CASSSGPIAEAFF. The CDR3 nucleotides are TGTGCCAGCAGCTCGGGACCCATCGCTGAAGCTTTCTTT.

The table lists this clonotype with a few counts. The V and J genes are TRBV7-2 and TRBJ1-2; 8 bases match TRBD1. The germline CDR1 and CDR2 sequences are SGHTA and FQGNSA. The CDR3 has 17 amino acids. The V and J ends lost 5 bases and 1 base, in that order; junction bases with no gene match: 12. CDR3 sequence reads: CASSRDRTIGSNYGYTF. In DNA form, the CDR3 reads TGTGCCAGCAGCCGGGACAGGACTATAGGGAGTAACTATGGCTACACCTTC.

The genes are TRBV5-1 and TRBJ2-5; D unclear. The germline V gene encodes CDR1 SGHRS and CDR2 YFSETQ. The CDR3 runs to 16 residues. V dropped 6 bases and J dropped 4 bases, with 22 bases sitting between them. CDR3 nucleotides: TGCGCCAGCACCGTAGCCCCGGCCCGGGCGGTAGAGACCCAGTACTTC. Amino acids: CASTVAPARAVETQYF.

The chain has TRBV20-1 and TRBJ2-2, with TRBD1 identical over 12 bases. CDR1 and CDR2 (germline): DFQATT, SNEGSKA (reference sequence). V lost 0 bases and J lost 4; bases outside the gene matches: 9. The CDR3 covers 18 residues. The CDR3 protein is CSARDQGQGAAGTGELFF. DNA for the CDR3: TGCAGTGCTAGAGATCAGGGACAGGGGGCCGCGGGCACCGGGGAGCTGTTTTTT.

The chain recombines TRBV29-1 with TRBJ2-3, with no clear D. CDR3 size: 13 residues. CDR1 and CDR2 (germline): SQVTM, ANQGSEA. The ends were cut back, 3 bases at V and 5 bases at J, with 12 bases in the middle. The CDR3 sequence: CSVERLAGDTQYF. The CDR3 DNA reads TGCAGCGTTGAGCGGTTAGCTGGAGATACGCAGTATTTT.

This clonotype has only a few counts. CDR3 sequence: CASIAGTTAYEQYF. The CDR3, as DNA: TGTGCCAGCATTGCCGGGACTACAGCCTACGAGCAGTACTTC. The V and J genes are TRBV2 and TRBJ2-7, with TRBD2 identical over 7 bases. Germline loops: CDR1 SNHLY, CDR2 FYNNEI. This CDR3 spans 14 amino acids. The V segment lost 7 bases and the J segment 2 bases; nucleotides outside the gene matches: 8.

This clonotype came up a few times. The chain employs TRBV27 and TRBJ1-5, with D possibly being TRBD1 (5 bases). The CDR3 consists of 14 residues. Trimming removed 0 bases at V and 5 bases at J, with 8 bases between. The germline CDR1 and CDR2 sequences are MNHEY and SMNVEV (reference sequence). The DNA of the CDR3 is TGTGCCAGCAGTTTATCCCAGGGATATCAGCCCCAGCATTTT. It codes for CASSLSQGYQPQHF.

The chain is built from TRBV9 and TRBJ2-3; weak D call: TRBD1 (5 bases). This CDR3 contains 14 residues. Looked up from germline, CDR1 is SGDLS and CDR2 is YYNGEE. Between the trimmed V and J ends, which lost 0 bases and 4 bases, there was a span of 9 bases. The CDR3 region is CASSVEGRADTQYF. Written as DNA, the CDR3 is TGTGCCAGCAGCGTAGAAGGCAGGGCAGATACGCAGTATTTT.

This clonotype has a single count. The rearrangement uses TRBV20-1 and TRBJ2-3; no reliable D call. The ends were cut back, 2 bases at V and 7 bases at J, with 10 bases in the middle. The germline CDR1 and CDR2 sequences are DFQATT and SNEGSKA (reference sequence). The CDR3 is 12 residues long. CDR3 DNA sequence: TGCAGTGCTAGAAGTGTGGGATATACGCAGTATTTT. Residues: CSARSVGYTQYF.

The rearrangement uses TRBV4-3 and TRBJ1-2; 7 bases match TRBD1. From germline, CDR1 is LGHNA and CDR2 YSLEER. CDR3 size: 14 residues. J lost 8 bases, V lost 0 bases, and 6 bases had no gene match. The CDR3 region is CASSQDHRGTGYTF. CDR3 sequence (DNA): TGCGCCAGCAGCCAAGACCACAGGGGAACGGGCTACACCTTC.

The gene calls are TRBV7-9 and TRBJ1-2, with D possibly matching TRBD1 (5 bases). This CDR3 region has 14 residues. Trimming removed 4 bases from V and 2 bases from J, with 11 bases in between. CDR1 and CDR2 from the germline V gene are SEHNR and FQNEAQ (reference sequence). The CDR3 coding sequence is TGTGCCAGCAGCTCTGGACACCTGAACTATGGCTACACCTTC. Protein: CASSSGHLNYGYTF.

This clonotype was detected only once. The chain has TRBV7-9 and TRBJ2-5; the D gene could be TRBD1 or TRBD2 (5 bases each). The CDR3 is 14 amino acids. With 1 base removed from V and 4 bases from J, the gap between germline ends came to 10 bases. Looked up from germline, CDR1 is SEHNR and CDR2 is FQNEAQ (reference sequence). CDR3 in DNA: TGTGCCAGCAGCTTAGAAGGGACCGTAGAGACCCAGTACTTC. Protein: CASSLEGTVETQYF.

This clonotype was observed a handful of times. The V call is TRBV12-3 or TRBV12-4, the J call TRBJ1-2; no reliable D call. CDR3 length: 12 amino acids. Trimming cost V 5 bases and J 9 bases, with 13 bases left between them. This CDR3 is CASSLIMDRYTF. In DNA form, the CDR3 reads TGTGCCAGCAGTCTTATTATGGATCGCTACACCTTC.

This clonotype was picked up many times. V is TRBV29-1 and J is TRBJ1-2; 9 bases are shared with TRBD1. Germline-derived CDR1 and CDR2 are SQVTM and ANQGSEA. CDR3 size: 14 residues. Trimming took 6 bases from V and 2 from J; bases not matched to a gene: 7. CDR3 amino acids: CSVAAGTGNYGYTF. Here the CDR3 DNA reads TGCAGCGTCGCCGCCGGGACAGGGAACTATGGCTACACCTTC.

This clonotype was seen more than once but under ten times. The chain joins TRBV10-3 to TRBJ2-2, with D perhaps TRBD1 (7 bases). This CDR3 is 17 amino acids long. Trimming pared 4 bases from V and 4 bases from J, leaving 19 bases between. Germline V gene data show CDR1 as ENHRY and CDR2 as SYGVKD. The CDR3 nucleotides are TGTGCCATCAGTGGAGGTTGGAGGGGGCGCGGCACCGGGGAGCTGTTTTTT. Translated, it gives CAISGGWRGRGTGELFF.

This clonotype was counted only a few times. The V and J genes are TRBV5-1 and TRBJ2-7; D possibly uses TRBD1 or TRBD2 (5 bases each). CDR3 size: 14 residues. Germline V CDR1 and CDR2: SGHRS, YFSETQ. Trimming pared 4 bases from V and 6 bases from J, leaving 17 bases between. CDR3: CASSPAGDLFEQYF. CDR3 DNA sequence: TGCGCCAGCAGCCCCGCCGGGGACCTCTTCGAGCAGTACTTC.

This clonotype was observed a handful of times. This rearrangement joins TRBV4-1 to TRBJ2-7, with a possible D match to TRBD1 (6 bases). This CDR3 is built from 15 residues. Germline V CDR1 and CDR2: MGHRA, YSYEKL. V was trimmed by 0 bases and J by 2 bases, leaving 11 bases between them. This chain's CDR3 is CASSQDGGFAYEQYF. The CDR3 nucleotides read TGCGCCAGCAGCCAAGATGGGGGCTTCGCCTACGAGCAGTACTTC.

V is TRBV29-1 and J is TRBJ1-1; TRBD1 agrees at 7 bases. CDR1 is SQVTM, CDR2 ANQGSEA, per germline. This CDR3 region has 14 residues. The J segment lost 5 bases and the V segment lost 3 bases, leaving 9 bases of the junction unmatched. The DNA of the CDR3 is TGCAGCGTTGACCTGGGTAGGGGGCGGACTGAAGCTTTCTTT. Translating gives CSVDLGRGRTEAFF.

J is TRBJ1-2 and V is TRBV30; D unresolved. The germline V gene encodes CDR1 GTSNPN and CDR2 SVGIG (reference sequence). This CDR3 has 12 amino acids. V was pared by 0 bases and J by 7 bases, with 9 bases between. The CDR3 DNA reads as TGTGCCTGGAGTGTTTTGGCGGCTGGCTACACCTTC. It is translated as CAWSVLAAGYTF.

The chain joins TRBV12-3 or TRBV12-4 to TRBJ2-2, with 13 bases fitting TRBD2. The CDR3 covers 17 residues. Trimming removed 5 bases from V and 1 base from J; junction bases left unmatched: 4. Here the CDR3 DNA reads TGTGCCAGCAGTCCGGGACTAGCGGGGCAGAACACCGGGGAGCTGTTTTTT. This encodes CASSPGLAGQNTGELFF.

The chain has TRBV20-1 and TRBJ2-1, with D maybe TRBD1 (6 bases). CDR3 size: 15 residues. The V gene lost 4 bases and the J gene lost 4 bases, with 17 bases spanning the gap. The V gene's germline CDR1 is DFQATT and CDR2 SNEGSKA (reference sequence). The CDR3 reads CSAMPPGHRYNEQFF. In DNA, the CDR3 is TGCAGTGCTATGCCCCCGGGACACCGATACAATGAGCAGTTCTTC.